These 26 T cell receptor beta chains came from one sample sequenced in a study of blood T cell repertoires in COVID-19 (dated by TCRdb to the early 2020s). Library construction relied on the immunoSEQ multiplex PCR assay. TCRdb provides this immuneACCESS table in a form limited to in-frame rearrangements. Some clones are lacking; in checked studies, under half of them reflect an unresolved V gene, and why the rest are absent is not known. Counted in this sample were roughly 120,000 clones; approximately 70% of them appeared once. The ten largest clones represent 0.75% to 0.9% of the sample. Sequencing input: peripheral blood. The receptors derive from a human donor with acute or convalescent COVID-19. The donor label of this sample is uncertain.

The CDR3 DNA reads TGTGCCAGCAGCTTAGGGGCGGGGGGGAGCACAGATACGCAGTATTTT. It yields the protein CASSLGAGGSTDTQYF. The genes are TRBV7-6 and TRBJ2-3; 9 positions agree with TRBD2. The V gene's germline CDR1 is SGHVS and CDR2 FNYEAQ. This CDR3 contains 16 residues. With 1 base clipped from V and 0 bases from J, the junction kept 2 bases outside the gene matches.

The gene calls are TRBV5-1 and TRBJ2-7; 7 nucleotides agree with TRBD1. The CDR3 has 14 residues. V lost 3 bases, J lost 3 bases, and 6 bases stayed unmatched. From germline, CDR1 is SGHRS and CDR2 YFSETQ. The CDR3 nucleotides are TGCGCCAGCAGCTCCCTCCGGGACAGCTACGAGCAGTACTTC. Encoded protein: CASSSLRDSYEQYF.

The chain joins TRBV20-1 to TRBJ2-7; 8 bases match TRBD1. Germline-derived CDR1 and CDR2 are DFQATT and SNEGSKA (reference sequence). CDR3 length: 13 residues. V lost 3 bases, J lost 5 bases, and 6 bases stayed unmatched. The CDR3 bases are TGCAGTGCTAGTAAAGACAGGGGACACGAGCAGTACGTC. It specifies CSASKDRGHEQYV.

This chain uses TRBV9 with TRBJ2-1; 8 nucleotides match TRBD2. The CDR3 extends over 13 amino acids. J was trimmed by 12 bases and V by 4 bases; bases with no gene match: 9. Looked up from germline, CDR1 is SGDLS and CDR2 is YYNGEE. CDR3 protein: CASSSDPAGGQFF. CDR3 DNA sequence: TGTGCCAGCAGCTCCGACCCCGCGGGGGGGCAGTTCTTC. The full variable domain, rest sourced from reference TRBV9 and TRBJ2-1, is DSGVTQTPKHLITATGQRVTLRCSPRSGDLSVYWYQQSLDQGLQFLIQYYNGEERAKGNILERFSAQQFPDLHSELNLSSLELGDSALYFCASSSDPAGGQFFGPGTRLTVL.

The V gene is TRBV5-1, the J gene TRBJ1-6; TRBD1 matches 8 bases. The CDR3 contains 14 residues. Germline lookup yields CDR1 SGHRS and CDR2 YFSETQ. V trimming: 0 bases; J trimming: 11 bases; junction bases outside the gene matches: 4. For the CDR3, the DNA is TGCGCCAGCAGCTTGGCTCAGGGGGCAACACCCCTCCACTTT. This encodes CASSLAQGATPLHF.

CDR3 region: CASSDTTSVYYEQYF. The DNA of the CDR3 is TGTGCCAGCAGTGACACCACTTCGGTGTACTACGAGCAGTACTTC. The J gene is TRBJ2-7, the V gene TRBV6-1; D remains ambiguous. The CDR3 runs to 15 residues. Germline CDR1 is MNHNS and CDR2 is SASEGT. Trimming took off 3 bases at V and 3 bases at J, with 15 bases between the two ends.

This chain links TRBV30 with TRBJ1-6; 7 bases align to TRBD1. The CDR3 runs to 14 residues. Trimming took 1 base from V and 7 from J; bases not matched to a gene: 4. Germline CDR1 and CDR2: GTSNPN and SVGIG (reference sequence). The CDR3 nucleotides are TGTGCCTGGAGTGCACAGGGGAGGAATTCACCCCTCCACTTT. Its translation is CAWSAQGRNSPLHF.

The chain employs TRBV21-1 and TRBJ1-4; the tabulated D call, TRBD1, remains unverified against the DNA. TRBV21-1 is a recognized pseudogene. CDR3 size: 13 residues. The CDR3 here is CASSKGGEFQLFF. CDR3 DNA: TGTGCCAGCAGCAAAGGGGGCGAGTTCCAACTGTTTTTT.

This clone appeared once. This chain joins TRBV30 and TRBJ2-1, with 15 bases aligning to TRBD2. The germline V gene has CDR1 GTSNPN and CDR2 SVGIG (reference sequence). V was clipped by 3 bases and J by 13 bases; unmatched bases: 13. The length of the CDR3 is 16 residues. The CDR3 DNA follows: TGTGCCTGGAGGACTGGCCGGACTAGCGGGGGGGCGGGTCAGTTCTTC. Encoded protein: CAWRTGRTSGGAGQFF. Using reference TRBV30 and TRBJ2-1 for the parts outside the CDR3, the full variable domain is SQTIHQWPATLVQPVGSPLSLECTVEGTSNPNLYWYRQAAGRGLQLLFYSVGIGQISSEVPQNLSASRPQDRQFILSSKKLLLSDSGFYLCAWRTGRTSGGAGQFFGPGTRLTVL.

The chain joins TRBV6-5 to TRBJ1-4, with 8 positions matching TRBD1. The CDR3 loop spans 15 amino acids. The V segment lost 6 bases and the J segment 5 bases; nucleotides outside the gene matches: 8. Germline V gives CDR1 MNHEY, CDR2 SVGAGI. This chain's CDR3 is CASSQAGTGNEKLFF. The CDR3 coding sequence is TGTGCCAGCAGCCAGGCCGGGACAGGCAATGAAAAACTGTTTTTT.

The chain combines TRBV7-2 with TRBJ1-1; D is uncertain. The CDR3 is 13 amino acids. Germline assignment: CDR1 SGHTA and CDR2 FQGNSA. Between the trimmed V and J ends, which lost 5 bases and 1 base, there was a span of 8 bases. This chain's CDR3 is CASSIYTNTEAFF. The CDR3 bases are TGTGCCAGCAGCATATACACGAACACTGAAGCTTTCTTT.

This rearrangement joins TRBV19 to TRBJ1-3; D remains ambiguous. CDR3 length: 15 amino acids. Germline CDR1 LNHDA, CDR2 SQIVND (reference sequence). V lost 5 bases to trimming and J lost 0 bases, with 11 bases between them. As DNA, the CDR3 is TGTGCCAGTAGTGTGATAGCAGCCTCTGGAAACACCATATATTTT. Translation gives CASSVIAASGNTIYF.

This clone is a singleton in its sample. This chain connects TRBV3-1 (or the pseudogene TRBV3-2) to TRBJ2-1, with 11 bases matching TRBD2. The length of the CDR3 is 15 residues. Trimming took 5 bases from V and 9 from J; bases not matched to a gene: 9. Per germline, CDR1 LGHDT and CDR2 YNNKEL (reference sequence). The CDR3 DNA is TGTGCCAGCAGCGTAATAGCGGGGGGGATTGGTGAGCAGTTCTTC. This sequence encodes CASSVIAGGIGEQFF.

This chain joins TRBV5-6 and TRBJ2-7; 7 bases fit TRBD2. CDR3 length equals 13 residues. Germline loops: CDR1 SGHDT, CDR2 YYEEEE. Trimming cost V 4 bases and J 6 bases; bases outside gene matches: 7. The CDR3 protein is CASSRGLESEQYF. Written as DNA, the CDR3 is TGTGCCAGCAGCAGAGGACTAGAATCCGAGCAGTACTTC.

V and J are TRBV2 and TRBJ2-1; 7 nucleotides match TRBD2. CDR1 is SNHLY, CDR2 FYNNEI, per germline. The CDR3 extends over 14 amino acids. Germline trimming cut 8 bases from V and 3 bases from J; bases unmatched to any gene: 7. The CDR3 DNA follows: TGTGCCAGCTTTTCGGGAGGTGGCTACAATGAGCAGTTCTTC. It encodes CASFSGGGYNEQFF.

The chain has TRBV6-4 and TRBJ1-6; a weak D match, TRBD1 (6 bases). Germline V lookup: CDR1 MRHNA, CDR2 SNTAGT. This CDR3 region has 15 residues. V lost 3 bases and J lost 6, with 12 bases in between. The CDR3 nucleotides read TGTGCCAGCAGTGAACTGGGCAGGGGTAATTCACCCCTCCACTTT. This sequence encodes CASSELGRGNSPLHF.

CDR3 DNA sequence: TGTGCCAGCACGGACAGGGCAGGTGAGCAGTTCTTC. Encoded protein: CASTDRAGEQFF. The V and J genes are TRBV28 and TRBJ2-1; 8 nucleotides line up with TRBD1. CDR1 is MDHEN, CDR2 SYDVKM, per germline. V trimming: 7 bases; J trimming: 9 bases; junction bases outside the gene matches: 5. The length of the CDR3 is 12 residues. The complete variable domain, with remaining parts taken from reference TRBV28 and TRBJ2-1, reads DVKVTQSSRYLVKRTGEKVFLECVQDMDHENMFWYRQDPGLGLRLIYFSYDVKMKEKGDIPEGYSVSREKKERFSLILESASTNQTSMYLCASTDRAGEQFFGPGTRLTVL.

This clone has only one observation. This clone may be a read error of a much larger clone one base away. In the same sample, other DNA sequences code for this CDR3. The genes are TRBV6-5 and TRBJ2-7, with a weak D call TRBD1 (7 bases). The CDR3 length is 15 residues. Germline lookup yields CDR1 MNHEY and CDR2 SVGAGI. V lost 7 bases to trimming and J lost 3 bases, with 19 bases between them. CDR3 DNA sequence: TGTGCCAGCAATCAAAGGCGGGACAGAGGCTACGAGCAGTACTTC. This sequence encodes CASNQRRDRGYEQYF.

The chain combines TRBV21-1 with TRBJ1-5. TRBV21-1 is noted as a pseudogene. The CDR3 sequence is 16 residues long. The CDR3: CASTRVGGLSNQPQHF. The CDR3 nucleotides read TGTGCCAGCACTAGGGTGGGGGGGTTAAGCAATCAGCCCCAGCATTTT.

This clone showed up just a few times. CDR3 nucleotide sequence: TGTGCCAGCAGTGTGGGGAAAAGCGGGGTCGGCGGCTACACCTTC. As protein: CASSVGKSGVGGYTF. The rearrangement uses TRBV25-1 and TRBJ1-2; D gene unclear. The CDR3 covers 15 residues. The V end lost 4 bases, the J end lost 8 bases, and 20 bases lay between the germline ends. Germline V lookup: CDR1 MGHDK, CDR2 SYGVNS.

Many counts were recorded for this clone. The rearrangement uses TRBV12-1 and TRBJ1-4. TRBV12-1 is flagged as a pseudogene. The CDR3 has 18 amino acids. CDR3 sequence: CASMGNTRYLLNNEKLFF. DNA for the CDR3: TGTGCCAGCATGGGAAATACTAGATACCTCCTTAATAATGAAAAACTGTTTTTT.

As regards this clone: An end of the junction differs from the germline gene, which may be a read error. CDR3 sequence: CASSQASGGTTNAGELFF. CDR3 nucleotides: TGCGCCAGCAGCCAAGCCAGCGGGGGGACCACGAACGCCGGGGAGCTGTTTTTT. The chain uses TRBV4-1 and TRBJ2-2, with 9 nucleotides matching TRBD2. This CDR3 has 18 amino acids. Germline CDR1 reads MGHRA; CDR2 reads YSYEKL.

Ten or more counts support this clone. CDR3 protein: CASSAPGQVGSYEQYF. In nucleotides, the CDR3 is TGTGCCAGCAGCGCCCCCGGACAGGTTGGATCCTACGAGCAGTACTTC. The chain recombines TRBV7-2 with TRBJ2-7; 7 bases align to TRBD1. The CDR3 is made up of 16 amino acids. Germline CDR1 is SGHTA and CDR2 is FQGNSA. Trimming removed 5 bases from V and 1 base from J; junction bases left unmatched: 11.

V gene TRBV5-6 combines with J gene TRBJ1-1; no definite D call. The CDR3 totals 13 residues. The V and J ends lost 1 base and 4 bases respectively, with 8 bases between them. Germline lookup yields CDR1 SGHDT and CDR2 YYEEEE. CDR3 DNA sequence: TGTGCCAGCAGCTTGAACTTGCGCACTGAAGCTTTCTTT. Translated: CASSLNLRTEAFF. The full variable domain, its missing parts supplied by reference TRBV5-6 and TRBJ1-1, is DAGVTQSPTHLIKTRGQQVTLRCSPKSGHDTVSWYQQALGQGPQFIFQYYEEEERQRGNFPDRFSGHQFPNYSSELNVNALLLGDSALYLCASSLNLRTEAFFGQGTRLTVV.

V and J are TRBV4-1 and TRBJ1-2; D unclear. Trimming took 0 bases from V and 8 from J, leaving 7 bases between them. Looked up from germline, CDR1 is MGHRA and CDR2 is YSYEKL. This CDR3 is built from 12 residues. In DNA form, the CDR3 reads TGCGCCAGCAGCCAAGAGGCCTGGGGCTACACCTTC. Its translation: CASSQEAWGYTF.

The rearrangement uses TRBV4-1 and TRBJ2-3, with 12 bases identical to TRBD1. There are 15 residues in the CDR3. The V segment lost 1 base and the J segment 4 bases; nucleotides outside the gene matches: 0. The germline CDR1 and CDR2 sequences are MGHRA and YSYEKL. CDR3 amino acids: CASSQGDRGPDTQYF. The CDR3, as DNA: TGCGCCAGCAGCCAAGGGGACAGGGGGCCAGATACGCAGTATTTT.